This TCR beta chain is from a study of CD8 T cells in ankylosing spondylitis. Findings of the study overall: It appeared that ankylosing spondylitis blood was characterized by a TCR beta motif of fewer than ten highly homologous variants. Researchers report that disease-linked clones proved CD8+ and relatively rare in peripheral blood.

Germline CDR1 and CDR2: SGDLS and YYNGEE. The CDR3 is 12 residues long. The V end was cut by 7 bases, the J end by 5 bases, with 11 bases between. This clonotype occurred many times. Its specificity is unknown. TCRdb passed the 5' RACE reads through MiXCR, listing each CDR3 protein once. The repertoire holds 25,000 to 30,000 distinct CDR3 sequences, with roughly 5% as singletons. This clonotype originated in a female donor with ankylosing spondylitis or in good health (not recorded which). The chain joins TRBV9 to TRBJ2-3, with D unclear. The sequencing input was blood, either unsorted or a sorted T cell fraction (not recorded which). CDR3 sequence reads: CASRSEEDTQYF. The CDR3, as DNA: TGTGCCAGCCGAAGCGAGGAAGATACGCAGTATTTT.